The clone carrying this T cell receptor (beta chain) has a single count. The same CDR3 is also encoded by other DNA sequences in this sample. The data derive from a study of blood T cell repertoires in COVID-19. As for the study in general: The study drew acute and convalescent COVID-19 samples from the United States, Italy and Spain.

In germline, CDR1 is MNHEY, CDR2 SMNVEV (reference sequence). Trimming removed 3 bases from V and 4 bases from J, with 7 bases in between. This CDR3 spans 13 amino acids. The authors' processing: Reference gene primer amplification in the assay estimated nucleated cell counts. The assay was immunoSEQ multiplex PCR, and TCRdb's table has in-frame clones only and misses some. V, J and clone size are those of that table, while D and trimming were read from the DNA. The sample gives tens of thousands of clones, roughly nine tenths of which show up once; approximately 2.4% is in the top ten. The sequenced sample was peripheral blood. The chain is built from TRBV27 and TRBJ2-1; D not certain. This sequence was found in a man over 45 with acute or convalescent COVID-19. The chain's CDR3 is CASSFRTYNEQFF. CDR3 sequence (DNA): TGTGCCAGCAGTTTTCGAACTTACAATGAGCAGTTCTTC.